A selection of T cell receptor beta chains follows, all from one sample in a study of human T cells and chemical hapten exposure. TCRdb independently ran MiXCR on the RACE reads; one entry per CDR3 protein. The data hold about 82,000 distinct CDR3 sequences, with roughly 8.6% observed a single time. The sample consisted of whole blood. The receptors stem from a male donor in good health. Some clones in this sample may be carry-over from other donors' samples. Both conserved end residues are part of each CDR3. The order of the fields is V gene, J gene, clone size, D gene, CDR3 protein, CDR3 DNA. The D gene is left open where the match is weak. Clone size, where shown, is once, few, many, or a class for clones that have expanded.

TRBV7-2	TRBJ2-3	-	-	CASSSDRQGAQYF	TGTGCCAGCAGCTCCGACAGGCAAGGGGCGCAGTATTTT
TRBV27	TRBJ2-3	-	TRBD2	CASSGSGGTTDTQYF	TGTGCCAGCAGTGGGAGCGGGGGGACCACAGATACGCAGTATTTT
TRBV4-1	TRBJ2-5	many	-	CASSQESLMRETQYF	TGCGCCAGCAGCCAAGAAAGCTTAATGCGAGAGACCCAGTACTTC
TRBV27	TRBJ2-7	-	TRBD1	CATKSRDRDYEQYF	TGTGCCACCAAATCCCGGGACAGAGATTACGAGCAGTACTTC
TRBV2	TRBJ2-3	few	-	CASSPKTSTQYF	TGTGCCAGCAGCCCGAAGACCTCGACGCAGTATTTT
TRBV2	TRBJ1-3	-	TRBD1	CASSPRGTGRSGNTIYF	TGTGCCAGCAGTCCTCGGGGGACAGGAAGGTCTGGAAACACCATATATTTT
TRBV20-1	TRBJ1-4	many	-	CSAPHMLNEKLFF	TGCAGTGCCCCTCACATGCTTAATGAAAAACTGTTTTTT
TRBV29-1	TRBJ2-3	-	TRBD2	CSVEELAGTTDTQYF	TGCAGCGTTGAGGAGTTAGCGGGGACCACAGATACGCAGTATTTT
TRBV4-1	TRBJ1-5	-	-	CASSQESFPGSNQPQHF	TGCGCCAGCAGCCAAGAGTCGTTCCCTGGGAGCAATCAGCCCCAGCATTTT
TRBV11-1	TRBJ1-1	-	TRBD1	CASSWTGIGLTEAFF	TGTGCCAGCAGCTGGACAGGGATTGGTTTAACTGAAGCTTTCTTT
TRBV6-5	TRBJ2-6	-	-	CASSYSGRLSSGANVLTF	TGTGCCAGCAGTTACTCTGGACGGCTGAGCTCTGGGGCCAACGTCCTGACTTTC
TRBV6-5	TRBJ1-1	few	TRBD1	CATTGAAYTEAFF	TGTGCCACAACAGGGGCCGCTTACACTGAAGCTTTCTTT
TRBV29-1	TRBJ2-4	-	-	CSVEGEVNIQYF	TGCAGCGTTGAAGGGGAGGTAAACATTCAGTACTTC
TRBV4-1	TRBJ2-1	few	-	CASSQDLPNEQFF	TGCGCCAGCAGCCAAGATCTCCCAAATGAGCAGTTCTTC
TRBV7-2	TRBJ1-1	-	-	CASSLALAGGTEAFF	TGTGCCAGCAGCTTAGCGTTGGCCGGGGGGACTGAAGCTTTCTTT
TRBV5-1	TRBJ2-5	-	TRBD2	CASSLGFGGAGETQYF	TGCGCCAGCAGCTTGGGATTCGGGGGGGCAGGAGAGACCCAGTACTTC
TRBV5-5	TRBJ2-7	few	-	CASSHLMRVGSYEQYF	TGTGCCAGCAGCCACCTGATGCGGGTAGGCTCCTACGAGCAGTACTTC
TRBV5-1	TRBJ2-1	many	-	CASSMTGNEQFF	TGCGCCAGCAGCATGACAGGAAATGAGCAGTTCTTC